The rows below give T cell receptor beta chains drawn from one sample of a study of technical replicates of blood from a handful of donors. TCRdb's table, derived via immunoSEQ multiplex PCR, lists solely in-frame clones and lacks some. The table records roughly 62,000 clones, around 92% of them present only once. The source material was PBMCs. These receptors came from a human donor in good health. Some clones in this sample may be carry-over from other donors' samples. Each CDR3 is given with its conserved first and last residue. The order of the fields is D gene, V gene, clone size, J gene, CDR3 DNA, CDR3 protein. The D gene is left open where the match is weak. Rows give clone size only sometimes, using once, few, many, or a class for an expanded clone.

.	TRBV10-3	.	TRBJ1-3	TGTGCCATCAGTGAGACAGAGCTTGGAAACACCATATATTTT	CAISETELGNTIYF
.	TRBV5-6	.	TRBJ1-2	TGTGCCAGCAGCACTCGGGGGGCAAAGCACTATGGCTACACCTTC	CASSTRGAKHYGYTF
TRBD1	TRBV4-1	.	TRBJ1-1	TGCGCCAGCAGCCAATGGACAGGGGCCGACGAAGCTTTCTTT	CASSQWTGADEAFF
.	TRBV6-1	few	TRBJ1-1	TGTGCCAGCAGTGATTTTTGGCACACTGAAGCTTTCTTT	CASSDFWHTEAFF
.	TRBV7-2	.	TRBJ1-3	TGTGCCAGCAGCTTGCTGTCTCCTATTACTGGAAACACCATATATTTT	CASSLLSPITGNTIYF
TRBD2	TRBV19	.	TRBJ2-1	TGTGCCAGTAGTGCCCCGGGACTAGTCTTCAATGAGCAGTTCTTC	CASSAPGLVFNEQFF
.	TRBV5-8	.	TRBJ1-1	TGTGCCAGCACTACCGTCAGGGGAGGGGAAGCTTTCTTT	CASTTVRGGEAFF
TRBD1	TRBV5-1	.	TRBJ1-3	TGCGCCAGCAGCTCCGGGACAGAAAACACCATATATTTT	CASSSGTENTIYF
TRBD2	TRBV5-1	.	TRBJ2-2	TGCGCCAGCAGCGTCGGACTAGCGGGAGGCCTCACCGGGGAGCTGTTTTTT	CASSVGLAGGLTGELFF
TRBD2	TRBV6-4	.	TRBJ2-7	TGTGCCAGCAGTGCCTTAGCGGGGGGTGCCTACGAGCAGTACTTC	CASSALAGGAYEQYF
TRBD1	TRBV9	.	TRBJ2-2	TGTGCCGGGAGGCAGGGGGCAACGACCGGGGAGCTGTTTTTT	CAGRQGATTGELFF
TRBD2	TRBV7-8	.	TRBJ2-2	TGTGCCAGCAGCTTAGCGTGGGACTACTCTACCGGGGAGCTGTTTTTT	CASSLAWDYSTGELFF
.	TRBV5-5	.	TRBJ2-3	TGTGCCAGCAGCTGGGGAGTTGGAGCAGATACGCAGTATTTT	CASSWGVGADTQYF
TRBD2	TRBV5-4	.	TRBJ2-2	TGTGCCAGCAGCAGAGCGGGGGGGGAAACCGGGGAGCTGTTTTTT	CASSRAGGETGELFF
TRBD2	TRBV2	.	TRBJ2-5	TGTGCCAGCAGTGACCCAGCGGGAGGGGGAGAGACCCAGTACTTC	CASSDPAGGGETQYF
.	TRBV4-1	.	TRBJ2-7	TGCGCCAGCAGCCAAGGAGTGGCGGTGGACTCCGAGCAGTACTTC	CASSQGVAVDSEQYF
.	TRBV18	.	TRBJ2-3	TGTGCCAGCTCACCACCTTACTCAGATACGCAGTATTTT	CASSPPYSDTQYF
TRBD2	TRBV5-4	few	TRBJ2-1	TGTGCCAGCACCTTGGGGCGGGAGAGTGGAAATGAGCAGTTCTTC	CASTLGRESGNEQFF
TRBD1	TRBV6-5	.	TRBJ2-2	TGTGCCAGCAGTCTGGGACAGGGGATCGCCGGGGAGCTGTTTTTT	CASSLGQGIAGELFF
.	TRBV7-2	.	TRBJ2-1	TGTGCCAGCAGCTACGACAACTACAATGAGCAGTTCTTC	CASSYDNYNEQFF
TRBD1	TRBV5-1	.	TRBJ1-4	TGCGCCAGCAGCTTACGAGGGGGCGCGGGTGAAAAACTGTTTTTT	CASSLRGGAGEKLFF
.	TRBV7-2	.	TRBJ2-7	TGTGCCAGCAGCTTAGAGTACGGGGGGCAGGACGAGCAGTACTTC	CASSLEYGGQDEQYF
TRBD2	TRBV7-3	.	TRBJ2-3	TGTGCCAGCAGCCAGGGACTAGCGGGAGGCACAGATACGCAGTATTTT	CASSQGLAGGTDTQYF
.	TRBV12-5	.	TRBJ1-4	TGTGCTAGTGGTCTCCGGGACACCCCTGAAAAACTGTTTTTT	CASGLRDTPEKLFF
TRBD1	TRBV5-4	.	TRBJ1-2	TGTGCCAGCAGCCCGGGGACAGGGAGGTTGGAGGGCTACACCTTC	CASSPGTGRLEGYTF
TRBD1	TRBV19	.	TRBJ1-5	TGTGCCAGTAGAACAGGGGGGATAGATCAGCCCCAGCATTTT	CASRTGGIDQPQHF
.	TRBV20-1	.	TRBJ2-3	TGCAGTGCACGGACTGGAGATACGCAGTATTTT	CSARTGDTQYF
TRBD1	TRBV9	.	TRBJ1-2	TGTGCCAGCAGCGTCCTCGACGGGGGACAGGGCTACACCTTC	CASSVLDGGQGYTF
.	TRBV6-1	.	TRBJ2-4	TGTGCCAGCAGTGAAGGGGGAGGCGCTTTCCAAGCCAAAAACATTCAGTACTTC	CASSEGGGAFQAKNIQYF
.	TRBV18	once	TRBJ2-7	TGTGCCAGCTCCCCCGCTCTTAGCGGCTACGAGCAGTACTTC	CASSPALSGYEQYF
.	TRBV11-3	few	TRBJ2-2	TGTGCCAGCAGCTCCCCCCGGTCCGGGGAGCTGTTTTTT	CASSSPRSGELFF
.	TRBV7-9	.	TRBJ2-1	TGTGCCATCCCCGTCACGAGCTCCTACAATGAGCAGTTCTTC	CAIPVTSSYNEQFF
.	TRBV6-1	few	TRBJ1-4	TGTGCCAGCAGTGAGCAGGGTCGGGATGAAAAACTGTTTTTT	CASSEQGRDEKLFF
.	TRBV9	.	TRBJ2-3	TGTGCCAGCAGCGCCCTCCCGTCGGATACGCAGTATTTT	CASSALPSDTQYF
TRBD1	TRBV5-6	.	TRBJ2-7	TGTGCCAGCAGCTTGGAAGGGACAGGGGGTTACGAGCAGTACTTC	CASSLEGTGGYEQYF
.	TRBV5-6	.	TRBJ2-3	TGTGCCAGCTCCCCCGTCCCGGGAACAGATACGCAGTATTTT	CASSPVPGTDTQYF
TRBD1	TRBV6-1	.	TRBJ1-5	TGTGCCAGCAGCGAACAGGGGGGCAGCAATCAGCCCCAGCATTTT	CASSEQGGSNQPQHF
.	TRBV6-5	.	TRBJ1-1	TGTGCCAGTAGCATTGGGACTGAAGCTTTCTTT	CASSIGTEAFF
.	TRBV27	once	TRBJ1-5	TGTGCCAGCAGTTACGGGTCCCACCAGCCCCAGCATTTT	CASSYGSHQPQHF
.	TRBV4-2	.	TRBJ2-1	TGTGCCAGCAGCCAAGATCAGTCCGGGGGGCACAATGAGCAGTTCTTC	CASSQDQSGGHNEQFF
.	TRBV5-1	.	TRBJ1-4	TGCGCCAGCAGCTTGGGGGCCACAACTAATGAAAAACTGTTTTTT	CASSLGATTNEKLFF
.	TRBV4-1	.	TRBJ2-4	TGCGCCAGCAGCCAAGTGGGGTCAGGGGCTGGGGCCAAAAACATTCAGTACTTC	CASSQVGSGAGAKNIQYF
TRBD2	TRBV7-3	.	TRBJ2-1	TGTGCCAGCAGCCGGACTAGCGGGAGCGTTGATGAGCAGTTCTTC	CASSRTSGSVDEQFF
TRBD2	TRBV27	.	TRBJ2-7	TGTGGCAGCAGCCGGTTTCTTCCCATGGGGGGAGGGATCTCCTACGAGCAGTACTTC	CGSSRFLPMGGGISYEQYF
.	TRBV7-3	.	TRBJ2-1	TGTGCCAGCAGCTTAGCAGGGGCCAATGAGCAGTTCTTC	CASSLAGANEQFF
.	TRBV4-2	.	TRBJ1-5	TGTGCCAGCAGCCAAGGGTCCGGGGGTAGCAATCAGCCCCAGCATTTT	CASSQGSGGSNQPQHF
TRBD1	TRBV2	.	TRBJ1-1	TGTGCCAGCAGCCTGACAGGGATTGAAGCTTTCTTT	CASSLTGIEAFF
.	TRBV5-1	.	TRBJ2-3	TGCGCCAGCAGCGCCACAGGATACACAGATACGCAGTATTTT	CASSATGYTDTQYF
.	TRBV18	.	TRBJ1-1	TGTGCCAGCTCACGAACGGACAGCCTGAACACTGAAGCTTTCTTT	CASSRTDSLNTEAFF